What follows are 8 T cell receptor beta chains derived from one specimen sequenced in a study of technical replicates of blood from a handful of donors (dated 2017 in TCRdb). The library was produced with the immunoSEQ multiplex PCR assay. The clones in this table, taken by TCRdb from immuneACCESS, are in-frame only. Not every clone is retained; where verified, under half of the shortfall comes from an unresolved V gene, and the cause of the rest is unknown. The sample table contains tens of thousands of clones; only one count was recorded for 93% of them. Roughly 0.25% of the sample is held by the ten biggest clonotypes. Sequencing was done on a sample of T cells isolated from PBMCs. The receptors here all came from a human donor in good health.

This chain uses TRBV5-1 with TRBJ2-3, with 8 bases fitting TRBD1. Germline V lookup: CDR1 SGHRS, CDR2 YFSETQ. The CDR3 has 15 amino acids. Losses at the gene ends were 4 bases for V and 0 bases for J; bases not matched to a gene: 4. The CDR3 protein is CASSLRGPSTDTQYF. The DNA for the CDR3 is TGCGCCAGCAGCCTCAGGGGGCCGAGCACAGATACGCAGTATTTT.

V and J are TRBV6-1 and TRBJ2-5; the D gene is possibly TRBD1 (6 bases). The CDR3 length is 14 residues. Germline values: CDR1 MNHNS, CDR2 SASEGT. The ends were cut back, 4 bases at V and 2 bases at J, with 11 bases in the middle. DNA for the CDR3: TGTGCCAGCAGTGTCGGGGACACTCAAGAGACCCAGTACTTC. This translates into CASSVGDTQETQYF.

The chain links TRBV5-1 to TRBJ2-6, with D unclear. CDR3 length: 15 residues. The V end was cut by 6 bases, the J end by 0 bases, with 10 bases between. Per the germline V gene, CDR1 is SGHRS and CDR2 is YFSETQ. The CDR3 sequence is CASMESFSGANVLTF. The CDR3 region has the DNA TGCGCCAGCATGGAGAGCTTCTCTGGGGCCAACGTCCTGACTTTC.

The rearrangement uses TRBV6-5 and TRBJ1-4, with a weak D call TRBD1 (6 bases). The V and J ends lost 6 bases and 7 bases respectively, with 15 bases between them. The germline V gene has CDR1 MNHEY and CDR2 SVGAGI. CDR3 length: 14 residues. CDR3 bases: TGTGCCAGCAGGACCACAGGGCTTACTGAAAAACTGTTTTTT. Translated: CASRTTGLTEKLFF.

This chain joins TRBV15 and TRBJ2-5, with 9 bases lining up with TRBD2. CDR1 is LNHNV, CDR2 YYDKDF, per germline (reference sequence). V trimming: 1 base; J trimming: 5 bases; junction bases outside the gene matches: 8. The CDR3 has 16 amino acids. The CDR3 nucleotides read TGTGCCACCAGCAGAGGTGCGGGAGGGCCTTATGAGACCCAGTACTTC. Its protein product is CATSRGAGGPYETQYF.

The V and J genes are TRBV18 and TRBJ2-5; possible D gene TRBD2, 5 bases. In germline, CDR1 is KGHSH, CDR2 LQKENI. V shed 0 bases and J shed 5 bases, with 10 bases lying between them. The length of the CDR3 is 14 residues. This CDR3 is CASSPPASLETQYF. The CDR3 nucleotides read TGTGCCAGCTCACCACCGGCTAGCTTGGAGACCCAGTACTTC.

The V gene is TRBV19, the J gene TRBJ1-2; TRBD1 agrees at 8 bases. The CDR3 loop spans 12 amino acids. The germline gives CDR1 LNHDA, CDR2 SQIVND (reference sequence). The V gene end was trimmed by 10 bases and the J gene end by 7 bases; junction bases not matched to a gene: 8. In nucleotides, the CDR3 is TGTGCCACTCACGGACAGGGCGTTGGCTACACCTTC. Its protein is CATHGQGVGYTF.

The chain recombines TRBV4-1 with TRBJ2-5; 12 bases fit TRBD2. The CDR3 runs to 17 residues. J gave up 5 bases and V 4 bases, and 11 bases lay outside the gene matches. CDR1 and CDR2 from the germline V gene are MGHRA and YSYEKL. The CDR3 reads CASSRRDLAGGPETQYF. CDR3 DNA: TGCGCCAGCAGCCGACGGGATCTAGCGGGAGGGCCGGAGACCCAGTACTTC.